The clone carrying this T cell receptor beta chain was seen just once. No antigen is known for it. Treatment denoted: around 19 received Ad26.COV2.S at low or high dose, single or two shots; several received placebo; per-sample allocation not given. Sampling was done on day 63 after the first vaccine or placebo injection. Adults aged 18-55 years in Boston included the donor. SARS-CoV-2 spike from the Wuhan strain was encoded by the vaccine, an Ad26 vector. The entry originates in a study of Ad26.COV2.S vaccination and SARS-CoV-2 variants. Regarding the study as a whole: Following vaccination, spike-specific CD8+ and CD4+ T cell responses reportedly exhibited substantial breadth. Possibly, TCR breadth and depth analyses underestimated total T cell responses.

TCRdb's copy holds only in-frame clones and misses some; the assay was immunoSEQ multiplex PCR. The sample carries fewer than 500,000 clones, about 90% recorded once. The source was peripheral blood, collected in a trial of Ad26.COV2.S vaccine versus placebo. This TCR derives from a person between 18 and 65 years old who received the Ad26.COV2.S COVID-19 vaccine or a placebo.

The CDR3 reads CASSDEETQYF. The CDR3 DNA reads as TGTGCCAGCAGCGATGAAGAGACCCAGTACTTC. This sequence joins TRBV7-9 and TRBJ2-5; D call uncertain. V was cut by 5 bases and J by 3 bases, with 4 bases left in between. The CDR3 covers 11 residues. In germline, CDR1 is SEHNR, CDR2 FQNEAQ (reference sequence).